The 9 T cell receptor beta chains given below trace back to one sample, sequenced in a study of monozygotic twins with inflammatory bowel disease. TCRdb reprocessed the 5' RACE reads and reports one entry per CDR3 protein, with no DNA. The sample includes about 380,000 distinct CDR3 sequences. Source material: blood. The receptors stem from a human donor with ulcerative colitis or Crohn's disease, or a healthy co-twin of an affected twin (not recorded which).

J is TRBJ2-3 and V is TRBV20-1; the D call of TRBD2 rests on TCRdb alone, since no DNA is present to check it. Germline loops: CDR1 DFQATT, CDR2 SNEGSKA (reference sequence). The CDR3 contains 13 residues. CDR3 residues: CSARLGAPDTQYF.

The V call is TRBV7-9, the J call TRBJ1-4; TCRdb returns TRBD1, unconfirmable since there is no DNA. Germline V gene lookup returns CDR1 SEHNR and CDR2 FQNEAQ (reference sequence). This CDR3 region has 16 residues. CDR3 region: CASSSARTASFEKLFF. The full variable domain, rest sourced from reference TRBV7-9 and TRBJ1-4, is DTGVSQNPRHKITKRGQNVTFRCDPISEHNRLYWYRQTLGQGPEFLTYFQNEAQLEKSRLLSDRFSAERPKGSFSTLEIQRTEQGDSAMYLCASSSARTASFEKLFFGSGTQLSVL.

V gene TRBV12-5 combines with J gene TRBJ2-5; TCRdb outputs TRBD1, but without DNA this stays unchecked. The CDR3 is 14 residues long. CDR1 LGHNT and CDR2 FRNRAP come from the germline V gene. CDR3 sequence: CASGSNRGRETQYF.

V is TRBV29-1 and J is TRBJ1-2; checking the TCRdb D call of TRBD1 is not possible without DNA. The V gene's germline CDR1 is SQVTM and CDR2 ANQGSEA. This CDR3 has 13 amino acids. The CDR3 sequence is CSARDEGNYGYTF.

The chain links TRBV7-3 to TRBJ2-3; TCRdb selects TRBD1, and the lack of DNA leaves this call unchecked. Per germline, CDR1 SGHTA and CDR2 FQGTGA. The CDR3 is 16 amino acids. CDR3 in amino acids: CASSLSLGGGTDTQYF.

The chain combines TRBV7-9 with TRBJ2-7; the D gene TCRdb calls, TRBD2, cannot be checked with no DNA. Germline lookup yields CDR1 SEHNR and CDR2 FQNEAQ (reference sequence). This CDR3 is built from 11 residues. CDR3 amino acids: CASSYAGEQYF.

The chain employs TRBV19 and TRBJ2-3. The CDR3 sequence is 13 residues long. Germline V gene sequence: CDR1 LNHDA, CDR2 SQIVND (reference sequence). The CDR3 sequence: CASTQRLTDTQYF.

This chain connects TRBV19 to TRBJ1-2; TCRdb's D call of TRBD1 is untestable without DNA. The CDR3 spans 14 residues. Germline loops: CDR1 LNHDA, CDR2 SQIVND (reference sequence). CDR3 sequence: CAASGDQGHYGYTF.

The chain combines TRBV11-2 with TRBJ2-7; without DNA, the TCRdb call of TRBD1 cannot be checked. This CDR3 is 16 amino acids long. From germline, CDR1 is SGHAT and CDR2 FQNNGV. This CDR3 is CASSPRGTGGFYEQYF.